This T cell receptor (beta chain) was identified during a study of early T cells in non-severe SARS-CoV-2 infection. The CDR3 sequence is 15 residues long. The ends lost 1 base at V and 0 bases at J; junction bases unmatched: 3. Germline V gene lookup returns CDR1 SQVTM and CDR2 ANQGSEA. In this sample, this clonotype is medium-sized (0.01 to 0.1%). Individually, cDNA molecules had unique molecular identifiers attached to them. From the 5' RACE reads, TCRdb called clonotypes with MiXCR, one entry per CDR3 protein. Of more than 45,000 distinct CDR3 sequences in the sample, more than 7.5% were seen once.

The sample consisted of whole blood. The clonotype was recovered from an adult who was a healthcare worker with PCR-confirmed SARS-CoV-2 infection or an uninfected control (not recorded which). The chain links TRBV29-1 to TRBJ2-1, with 7 bases matching TRBD1. This CDR3 is CSVEGQGVSYNEQFF. CDR3 nucleotides: TGCAGCGTTGAAGGACAGGGTGTCTCCTACAATGAGCAGTTCTTC.